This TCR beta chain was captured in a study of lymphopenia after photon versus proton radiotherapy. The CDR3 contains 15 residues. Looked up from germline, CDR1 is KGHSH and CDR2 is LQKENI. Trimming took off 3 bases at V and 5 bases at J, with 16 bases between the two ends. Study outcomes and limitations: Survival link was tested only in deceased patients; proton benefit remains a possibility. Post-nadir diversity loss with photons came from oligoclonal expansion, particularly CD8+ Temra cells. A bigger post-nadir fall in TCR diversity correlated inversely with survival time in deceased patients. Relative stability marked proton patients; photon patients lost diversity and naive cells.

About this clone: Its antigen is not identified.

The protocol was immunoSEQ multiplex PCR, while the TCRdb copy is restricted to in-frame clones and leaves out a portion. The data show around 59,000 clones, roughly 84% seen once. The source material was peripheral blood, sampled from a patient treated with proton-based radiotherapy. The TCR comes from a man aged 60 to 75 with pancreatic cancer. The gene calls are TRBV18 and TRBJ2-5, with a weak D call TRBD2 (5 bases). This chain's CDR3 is CASSPGGGLHETQYF. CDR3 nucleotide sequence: TGTGCCAGCTCACCGGGCGGAGGCCTCCATGAGACCCAGTACTTC.